Reported below is one T cell receptor beta chain. Its specific antigen is unknown. It has no much larger one-base neighbor in the sample; base qualities were not kept. The CDR3 sequence holds 12 residues, the cysteine and phenylalanine included. Just CDR3 DNA is preserved here, 36 bases in frame from base 1. V and J are truncated by 10 bases and 2 bases respectively, leaving an intervening sequence of 11 bases. CDR1 and CDR2 are read off the germline V gene as MDHEN and SYDVKM. This entry belongs to a study of cytomegalovirus exposure and HLA in healthy donors (dated by TCRdb to about 2017). For the wider study: In an earlier analysis of roughly 500 of the donors, approximately 300 Gb of sequence data and 100 million or so unique TCR beta sequences from 180 million or so T cells were reported. An early release covering roughly 640 HLA-typed donors comprised about 310 gigabases of sequencing data and 85 million or so unique TCR sequences. The genetic ancestry cluster associated with self-reported Caucasian donors included roughly four fifths of the approximately 430 genotyped donors. The study aimed to test whether cataloging public T cell receptors could reveal signatures of past pathogen exposure. The study profiled the T cell repertoires of 500 to 800 subjects by immunosequencing and related them to cytomegalovirus serostatus. In addition to the first cohort of 666 subjects, a separate validation cohort of approximately 120 different subjects was used. To predict cytomegalovirus infection status, the study brought together high-throughput TCR immunosequencing, statistical association of individual TCRs with disease status, and machine learning. A later analysis re-analyzed previously published TCR beta repertoires from 650 to 800 donors and added high-resolution HLA genotyping to study TCR occurrence patterns. Rather than using new phenotypic data, the later analysis identified candidate immune exposures from TCR beta sequences and from how often those sequences occurred across donors. An earlier analysis of 500 to 750 of the donors applied high-throughput TCR beta sequencing to assess whether each TCR beta V gene segment acted as functional or pseudogenic. Donor age, sex, ethnicity and CMV serostatus were compiled alongside the repertoire data. Genome-wide SNP genotypes for about 65% of the roughly 700 donors were used in a later genetic analysis, which treated that subset as a discovery cohort. Every repertoire in the discovery cohort had been generated on one and the same sequencing platform. Both class I and class II loci were covered by HLA typing, at four-digit resolution. Typing coverage varied by locus: roughly 620-640 donors for A, B, C, DRB1 and DQB1; approximately 560 for DQA1; 606 for DPA1; 400 to 480 for DPB1. About 5 DR-DQ haplotypes were handled as single units for association and clustering, since linkage in the cohort was strong. Across some 400 genotyped donors of the cohort, an average of about 200,000 unique TCR beta nucleotide sequences per donor were sequenced, and approximately 17% of those sequences were non-productive.

The cohort was made up of about 670 healthy bone marrow donors. Cohort members were all nominally healthy when sampled, although unrecorded immune exposures were likely present. The donor tested CMV seropositive and was one of the 289 seropositive cohort members. A peripheral blood sample was collected from each donor, and TCR beta sequencing was performed on peripheral blood mononuclear cells. Genomic DNA was extracted from the blood cell samples with the Qiagen DNeasy Blood Extraction Kit. Results and caveats for the whole study, not just this receptor: In a later analysis, HLA-associated TCR beta chains showed more clonal expansion and lower generation probabilities than non-associated chains that were equally common. Some 15 rarely observed V segments, including chromosome 9 orphons, were excluded from the earlier analysis of approximately 600 of the donors because counts were too low. Presence/absence analyses assumed roughly uniform sequencing depth across donors, an assumption that may not hold. A group of highly shared sequence variants was considered likely to be a technical artifact of the sequencing pipeline. The cohort was sequenced for TCR beta chains only, and without alpha or paired-chain data the features that could be detected were limited. In a later genetic analysis, fewer N-insertions in productive TCRs were reported among donors in an Asian-associated ancestry cluster than the approximately 670-donor mean. Some IMGT-functional V segments, including TRBV6-2 and TRBV6-3, could not be distinguished by the 87-base-pair reads and were therefore excluded. According to a later analysis, parvovirus B19, influenza, CMV and Epstein-Barr virus appeared linked to several top co-occurrence clusters. Because some donors lacked HLA typing at each locus, the association tests relied only on the typed subset. The authors suggested that the approach could potentially be generalized to other disease states and immunological phenotypes. Strong co-occurrence of HLA alleles, especially DR and DQ, made assigning TCR associations to individual alleles difficult. Cytomegalovirus status was reported to be diagnosed by the classifier with high specificity and sensitivity in both the original and validation cohorts. The study listed around 160 TCR beta chains as associated with cytomegalovirus. A later analysis found that TCR association rates varied across HLA loci, with DRB1 alleles showing the most associated TCRs and HLA-C alleles the fewest. Most TCR sequences were seen in very few donors, while some public TCRs were found in many individuals. In a later analysis, most CMV-associated TCR beta chains were found to appear HLA-restricted, with HLA associations seemingly driven largely by CMV exposure. A further reported finding was that TCR beta sequences accurately predicted the HLA-A and HLA-B alleles for most subjects in the first cohort. Linkage disequilibrium might explain the correlated functional status among segregating V segments, but an unknown experimental factor could not be excluded. In an earlier analysis of some 550 of the donors, most TCR beta V segments were observed in productive rearrangements about 90% or about 30% of the time, broadly matching IMGT annotations. Specific HLA alleles were associated with 15,000 to 20,000 TCR beta sequences at a false discovery rate of 0.05 in a later analysis. An association between a missense DCLRE1C variant and V-gene and J-gene trimming of TCR beta chains was found in a later genetic analysis and replicated in an independent cohort. Three of the identified cytomegalovirus-associated TCR beta chains were confirmed in vitro to be specific for cytomegalovirus antigens. The only immune exposure information available for the cohort was CMV serostatus.

Preparation of the library involved the immunoSEQ multiplex PCR assay. The multiplex PCR relied on a mix of 60 forward primers for TCR Vbeta segments and 13 reverse primers for TCR Jbeta segments. The CDR3 region of rearranged TCR beta genes was amplified from genomic DNA with a multiplex PCR assay. Amplified TCR beta libraries were sequenced as 87-base-pair reads on the Illumina HiSeq System. Concerning the study's data processing: In a later analysis, approximately 74 million unique TCR beta chains were counted across the roughly 670 repertoires, and roughly 10 million of these chains were shared by at least two donors. A nearest-neighbor algorithm error-corrected the raw reads and collapsed the reads into unique sequences, merging closely related sequences to remove PCR and sequencing errors. V, D and J gene segments were assigned by aligning CDR3 sequences to IMGT reference sequences. Each retained sequence needed at least a six-nucleotide match to both a V gene segment and a J gene segment. A rearrangement was called productive if the CDR3 had no stop codons and remained in frame with V and J, and every other rearrangement was called non-productive. Following IMGT convention, CDR3 was defined as the stretch from the second conserved V-encoded cysteine up to the conserved J-encoded phenylalanine. The earlier analysis of some 600 of the donors excluded sequences that lacked an unambiguous match to a single V gene segment. In an earlier analysis of 587 of the donors, V segments were called functional above 56.7% productive rearrangements and were called segregating when the between-donor standard deviation exceeded 5%. A statistical classification framework was developed to diagnose cytomegalovirus status using the catalog of TCR beta chain sequences. In a later analysis, TCR nucleotide sequences were compared against IMGT/GENE-DB human TR gene sequences so that V and J genes could be assigned. Using the TCRdist pipeline, a later analysis assigned CDR3 sequences along with most-parsimonious VDJ recombination scenarios. In a later analysis, each TCR beta chain was defined by its CDR3 amino acid sequence together with its V-gene family, and reads lacking a unique V-gene family were excluded. A later analysis removed roughly 590 highly shared, low-generation-probability nucleotide sequences to deal with suspected cross-contamination and a sequencing artifact. In a later analysis, a clonal expansion index was calculated for each public chain from normalized within-repertoire ranks of inferred template counts. A later analysis computed generation probabilities with a VDJ recombination model fitted to out-of-frame rearrangements, and checked the results against IGoR. In a later analysis, hypergeometric tests were used to score TCR-TCR, TCR-HLA and TCR-CMV co-occurrence, with a repertoire-size bias correction applied to TCR pairs. False discovery rates were estimated in a later analysis by permuting HLA or CMV assignments 20 times. A later analysis grouped co-occurring TCRs with DBSCAN, adding TCRdist sequence similarity when clustering within HLA-allele-positive subsets. Repertoires with fewer than 30,000 or more than 120,000 public chains, plus five repertoires with anomalous nucleotide sharing, were excluded from co-occurrence clustering. TCRdb obtained this table from immuneACCESS and retained in-frame rearrangements with V and J assigned. These tables miss some clones; where compared with another copy, unresolved V genes account for less than half of the shortfall, and the remainder is unexplained. V, J and clone size are taken as reported in that table, and D and trimming were inferred from the DNA itself. Counted in this sample were approximately 67,000 clones; roughly nine tenths of them appeared once. Around 10% of the sample comes from the top ten.

Sequencing input: PBMCs. Rearrangement joined TRBV28 to TRBJ2-5; a tentative D call is TRBD1 (6 bases match). The source is a woman between 25 and 40 years old in good health and CMV-seropositive. The CDR3 protein sequence reads: CATSTGQETQYF. The nucleotide sequence is TGTGCCACCTCGACAGGACAAGAGACCCAGTACTTC.